This T cell receptor (beta chain) came from a study of tumor and adjacent non-tumor tissue in lung cancer. Turning to the study itself: Patients were aged roughly 30 to 76, roughly nine men and about five women, stage I to III. Broader study findings: Tumor tissue had significantly higher TCR diversity than normal lung. Top 100 clones took a larger repertoire share in normal lung.

This sample's RNA came from whole unsorted tissue. A modified ARM-PCR protocol with three rounds of nested PCR amplified TCRbeta. Via MiXCR, TCRdb re-called the multiplex PCR reads, giving one row per CDR3 protein. The table includes 85,000 to 100,000 distinct CDR3 sequences, about 66% detected once. In regard to this clonotype: Its specificity is unknown.

In germline, CDR1 is GTSNPN, CDR2 SVGIG (reference sequence). CDR3 length: 11 amino acids. Between the trimmed V and J ends, which lost 8 bases and 8 bases, there was a span of 16 bases. The sequenced sample was lung tumor tissue. The TCR sequence derives from a man in his sixties with non-small cell lung cancer. J is TRBJ2-7 and V is TRBV30; no reliable D call. The CDR3 bases are TGTGCCCATGGTCGAGGATGCAAGCAGTACTTC. The encoded protein is CAHGRGCKQYF.